A selection of T cell receptor beta chains follows, all from one sample in a study of cytomegalovirus exposure and HLA in healthy donors. Only in-frame clones appear in the TCRdb table, and some are missing; sequencing was by immunoSEQ multiplex PCR. The sample holds about 130,000 clones; about nine tenths are singletons and the top ten take 6.2%. Sample: PBMCs. The receptors stem from a woman aged 25 to 45 in good health and CMV-seropositive. Both conserved end residues are part of each CDR3. A D gene is named only where the DNA matches it firmly. Clone size is not always given. Where it is, it says once, few, many or a class for expanded clones.

cdr3_length	clone_size	d_call	j_call	v_call	cdr3_aa	cdr3_nt
16	.	.	TRBJ2-2	TRBV5-1	CASSQGTSSNTGELFF	TGCGCCAGCAGCCAGGGGACATCGTCGAACACCGGGGAGCTGTTTTTT
14	.	TRBD2	TRBJ2-7	TRBV6-5	CASSEIAGGYEQYF	TGTGCCAGCAGTGAAATAGCGGGAGGGTACGAGCAGTACTTC
16	.	TRBD2	TRBJ2-5	TRBV7-9	CASSLWTSGFQETQYF	TGTGCCAGCAGCTTATGGACTAGCGGGTTCCAAGAGACCCAGTACTTC
13	.	.	TRBJ2-5	TRBV2	CASTGQQQETQYF	TGTGCCAGCACTGGGCAGCAACAAGAGACCCAGTACTTC
17	.	.	TRBJ2-1	TRBV9	CASSVATATDPIYEQFF	TGTGCCAGCAGCGTAGCTACTGCAACAGACCCAATATATGAGCAGTTCTTC
15	.	.	TRBJ1-2	TRBV7-4	CASSLFHVARQGYTF	TGTGCCAGCAGCTTATTTCATGTCGCCAGGCAGGGCTACACCTTC
16	.	.	TRBJ1-2	TRBV4-1	CASSQGSGGGRNGYTF	TGCGCCAGCAGCCAAGGGTCGGGGGGCGGGAGGAATGGCTACACCTTC
15	.	.	TRBJ1-1	TRBV5-1	CASSLWAGQNTEAFF	TGCGCCAGCAGCTTGTGGGCAGGGCAGAACACTGAAGCTTTCTTT
13	.	TRBD2	TRBJ2-5	TRBV11-3	CASSLRGEETQYF	TGTGCCAGCAGCTTACGGGGGGAAGAGACCCAGTACTTC
13	.	.	TRBJ2-5	TRBV9	CASSVEVEGTQYF	TGTGCCAGCAGCGTAGAAGTTGAGGGGACCCAGTACTTC
15	.	TRBD2	TRBJ2-5	TRBV11-2	CASSLGFGLEGTQYF	TGTGCCAGCAGCTTGGGGTTCGGACTAGAAGGGACCCAGTACTTC
11	few	.	TRBJ2-3	TRBV29-1	CGGGGTDTQYF	TGCGGTGGGGGCGGAACAGATACGCAGTATTTT
14	once	TRBD2	TRBJ2-7	TRBV15	CATKPSGGTYEQYF	TGTGCAACCAAGCCTAGCGGGGGTACCTACGAGCAGTACTTC
11	.	.	TRBJ2-3	TRBV20-1	CSALFTDTQYF	TGCAGTGCCCTGTTCACAGATACGCAGTATTTT
15	.	.	TRBJ1-5	TRBV10-3	CAISDAGSSNQPQHF	TGTGCCATCAGTGATGCGGGTTCGAGCAATCAGCCCCAGCATTTT
15	.	TRBD2	TRBJ2-1	TRBV6-4	CASSEASGTYNEQFF	TGTGCCAGCAGTGAGGCTAGCGGGACCTACAATGAGCAGTTCTTC
16	.	.	TRBJ1-4	TRBV27	CASSLEPGLSNEKLFF	TGTGCCAGCAGTTTAGAACCGGGACTGAGTAATGAAAAACTGTTTTTT
13	once	.	TRBJ1-1	TRBV9	CASSVGASTEAFF	TGTGCCAGCAGCGTAGGGGCCAGCACTGAAGCTTTCTTT
14	few	TRBD1	TRBJ1-2	TRBV2	CASRPDRGTDGYTF	TGTGCCAGCAGGCCAGACAGGGGCACTGATGGCTACACCTTC
16	.	.	TRBJ1-4	TRBV18	CASSPPRTVFNEKLFF	TGTGCCAGCTCACCACCCCGGACAGTCTTTAATGAAAAACTGTTTTTT
14	.	TRBD2	TRBJ2-7	TRBV9	CASSAGGRGVEQYF	TGTGCCAGCAGCGCAGGCGGGAGGGGGGTTGAGCAGTACTTC
13	.	.	TRBJ2-7	TRBV5-5	CASSSGPSYEQYF	TGTGCCAGCAGCAGCGGGCCTTCCTACGAGCAGTACTTC
17	.	TRBD2	TRBJ2-5	TRBV7-2	CASSYYRLAGVVETQYF	TGTGCCAGCAGCTATTACCGACTAGCGGGGGTTGTGGAGACCCAGTACTTC
16	.	.	TRBJ2-1	TRBV27	CASSLRSRAGVNEQFF	TGTGCCAGCAGTTTAAGGTCCAGGGCTGGGGTCAATGAGCAGTTCTTC
16	.	TRBD1	TRBJ1-4	TRBV7-9	CASSKGQGVTNEKLFF	TGTGCCAGCAGCAAAGGACAGGGGGTAACTAATGAAAAACTGTTTTTT
15	.	TRBD2	TRBJ2-3	TRBV9	CASSVTSGPADTQYF	TGTGCCAGCAGCGTGACTAGCGGGCCTGCTGATACGCAGTATTTT
14	.	TRBD2	TRBJ2-7	TRBV28	CASAGRETYYEQYF	TGTGCCAGCGCCGGGAGGGAGACCTACTACGAGCAGTACTTC
14	.	TRBD1	TRBJ1-6	TRBV7-9	CASSLGQGDSPLHF	TGTGCCAGCAGCTTGGGACAGGGAGATTCACCCCTCCACTTT
13	.	TRBD2	TRBJ2-1	TRBV7-9	CASRQLAGGRQFF	TGTGCCAGCAGGCAACTAGCGGGAGGTCGGCAGTTCTTC
16	.	.	TRBJ1-4	TRBV21-1	CASSSGTVPTNEKLFF	TGTGCCAGCAGCTCCGGGACAGTCCCAACCAATGAAAAACTGTTTTTT
14	.	TRBD1	TRBJ2-4	TRBV7-9	CASSPRQGKNIQYF	TGTGCCAGCAGCCCCCGACAGGGAAAAAACATTCAGTACTTC
15	.	TRBD2	TRBJ2-7	TRBV10-2	CASSESGTIAYEQYF	TGCGCCAGCAGTGAGTCCGGGACTATCGCCTACGAGCAGTACTTC
16	.	.	TRBJ2-1	TRBV7-8	CASSLGGPGPYNEQFF	TGTGCCAGCAGCTTAGGGGGGCCGGGGCCCTACAATGAGCAGTTCTTC
17	.	TRBD2	TRBJ2-1	TRBV7-8	CASSHPTSGSSYNEQFF	TGTGCCAGCAGCCACCCGACTAGCGGGAGCTCCTACAATGAGCAGTTCTTC
16	.	.	TRBJ2-7	TRBV6-5	CASSYSMSRSSYEQYF	TGTGCCAGCAGTTATTCGATGTCGCGGAGTTCCTACGAGCAGTACTTC
18	.	TRBD2	TRBJ2-3	TRBV7-8	CASSGLGRGPVSTDTQYF	TGTGCCAGCAGCGGACTAGGGAGAGGGCCGGTCAGCACAGATACGCAGTATTTT
12	.	.	TRBJ2-3	TRBV5-1	CASRQDLDTQYF	TGCGCCAGCCGACAGGATCTAGATACGCAGTATTTT
15	.	TRBD2	TRBJ2-1	TRBV5-1	CASSPLAGGYNEQFF	TGCGCCAGCAGCCCCCTAGCGGGGGGCTACAATGAGCAGTTCTTC